The present T cell receptor beta chain was sequenced within a study of early stage breast cancer tumors. The overall study: ER+/PR+/HER2- status applied to about 80% of the 16 invasive breast tumors.

This normal breast sample came from a site roughly 2-4 cm away from the tumor. Sequenced by immunoSEQ multiplex PCR; TCRdb stores in-frame clones only, minus some. The data hold thousands of clones, with less than 75% observed a single time. The V gene end was trimmed by 5 bases and the J gene end by 1 base; junction bases not matched to a gene: 3. Germline lookup yields CDR1 WNHNN and CDR2 SYGVQD (reference sequence). The CDR3 spans 16 residues. This clone was seen a few times. V usage is TRBV10-1 and J usage is TRBJ2-1; 12 bases map to TRBD2. The specimen sequenced was normal breast tissue next to the tumor. This TCR derives from a person in their 40s with breast cancer. The CDR3: CASSRGLAGSYNEQFF. DNA for the CDR3: TGCGCCAGCAGTCGGGGACTAGCGGGTTCCTACAATGAGCAGTTCTTC.